Given below is one T cell receptor beta chain in context. The CDR3 sequence is 12 residues long. Trimming took 3 bases from V and 7 from J, leaving 10 bases between them. Germline CDR1 and CDR2: SGHKS and YYEKEE (reference sequence). The data were taken from a study of memory CD4+ T cells and cytomegalovirus serostatus. TCRdb's table, derived via immunoSEQ multiplex PCR, lists solely in-frame clones and lacks some. The sample yields 46,000 or so clones, 78% seen once. Single viable CD3+CD4+CD8-CD45RO+ cells were sorted as the memory CD4+ T cells. The chain carries TRBV5-5 and TRBJ1-2; perhaps TRBD1 as D (5 bases). This sequence originates from an adult in good health and CMV-seronegative. Sequencing was done on a sample of memory CD4+ T cells from blood. The CDR3 DNA sequence: TGTGCCAGCAGCTCCCAGGGAGGTGGCTACACCTTC. Residues: CASSSQGGGYTF.